The 27 T cell receptor beta chains below were found in one sample sequenced in a study of blood T cell repertoires in COVID-19. The protocol was immunoSEQ multiplex PCR, while the TCRdb copy is restricted to in-frame clones and leaves out a portion. The sample yields 250,000 or so clones, approximately 88% seen once. The sample comprised PBMCs or T cells enriched from blood (not recorded which). Receptors originate from a woman aged 40 to 50 who had been exposed to COVID-19.

This chain uses TRBV29-1 with TRBJ2-6, with 7 bases lining up with TRBD1. The V and J ends lost 4 bases and 3 bases, in that order; junction bases with no gene match: 6. There are 15 residues in the CDR3. Per the germline V gene, CDR1 is SQVTM and CDR2 is ANQGSEA. The CDR3: CSVVGGTVGANVLTF. Here the CDR3 DNA reads TGCAGCGTTGTGGGTGGGACAGTTGGGGCCAACGTCCTGACTTTC.

V and J are TRBV27 and TRBJ2-3; possibly TRBD2 for D (7 bases). Germline V gene lookup returns CDR1 MNHEY and CDR2 SMNVEV (reference sequence). V was clipped by 8 bases and J by 4 bases, with 22 bases between them. This CDR3 contains 16 residues. CDR3 residues: CASDSTPGGRPDTQYF. In DNA, the CDR3 is TGTGCCAGCGATTCCACCCCGGGGGGCCGGCCAGATACGCAGTATTTT.

This clone was counted only a few times. The chain is built from TRBV12-3 or TRBV12-4 and TRBJ1-2; D perhaps matches TRBD1 (5 bases). Trimming took off 8 bases at V and 8 bases at J, with 15 bases between the two ends. CDR3 length: 12 amino acids. CDR3 region: CASFQGFGGYTF. CDR3 nucleotide sequence: TGTGCCAGCTTCCAGGGCTTCGGGGGCTACACCTTC.

The chain recombines TRBV15 with TRBJ2-2; 11 nucleotides agree with TRBD2. The CDR3 length is 17 residues. The germline gives CDR1 LNHNV, CDR2 YYDKDF (reference sequence). Trimming at V came to 0 bases and at J to 4 bases, leaving 4 bases not matched to a gene. The CDR3 region has the DNA TGTGCCACCAGCAGAGATGGGGGACTAGCGGCCACCGGGGAGCTGTTTTTT. Its protein is CATSRDGGLAATGELFF.

The genes are TRBV7-2 and TRBJ1-6; TRBD1 agrees at 12 bases. This CDR3 spans 15 amino acids. Unmatched junction bases numbered 5, after V lost 5 bases and J lost 9 bases. Germline V CDR1 and CDR2: SGHTA, FQGNSA. CDR3 region: CASSQPGQGASPLHF. The CDR3 DNA follows: TGTGCCAGCAGCCAACCGGGACAGGGGGCTTCACCCCTCCACTTT.

The CDR3 loop is CASSQVYAAENYNEQFF. The CDR3 DNA reads as TGCGCCAGCAGCCAAGTGTATGCAGCGGAGAACTACAATGAGCAGTTCTTC. The chain joins TRBV4-1 to TRBJ2-1; possibly TRBD2 for D (5 bases). CDR1 and CDR2 from the germline V gene are MGHRA and YSYEKL. The V end was cut by 1 base, the J end by 3 bases, with 16 bases between. The CDR3 loop spans 17 amino acids.

This clone was recorded only once. The chain combines TRBV19 with TRBJ1-1; D is ambiguous. Trimming removed 3 bases from V and 9 bases from J, with 14 bases in between. The length of the CDR3 is 13 residues. Per the germline V gene, CDR1 is LNHDA and CDR2 is SQIVND (reference sequence). CDR3 amino acids: CASSIPTGIQAFF. CDR3 coding DNA: TGTGCCAGTAGTATCCCCACCGGGATACAAGCTTTCTTT.

The sample holds a few counts of this clone. The J gene is TRBJ1-2, the V gene TRBV7-2; perhaps TRBD1 as D (5 bases). CDR1 and CDR2 from the germline V gene are SGHTA and FQGNSA. V lost 1 base and J 4 bases, leaving 13 bases between the germline ends. CDR3 size: 15 residues. DNA of the CDR3: TGTGCCAGCAGCTTAGGCGGGTCGGGGGGCTATGGCTACACCTTC. Translation: CASSLGGSGGYGYTF.

The genes are TRBV4-3 and TRBJ1-2, with a tentative D call TRBD1 (6 bases). Trimming shortened V by 3 bases and J by 7 bases, and 24 bases separated the two germline ends. Germline-derived CDR1 and CDR2 are LGHNA and YSLEER. This CDR3 comprises 17 residues. In DNA, the CDR3 is TGCGCCAGCAGCCAGGATCCTACAGGCGGGGGCGCAAGTGGCTACACCTTC. It is translated as CASSQDPTGGGASGYTF.

This clone was observed a single time. The chain joins TRBV5-5 to TRBJ2-1; a weak D match, TRBD1 (5 bases). The V and J ends lost 2 bases and 2 bases respectively, with 11 bases between them. This CDR3 contains 15 residues. Germline V gene data show CDR1 as SGHKS and CDR2 as YYEKEE (reference sequence). CDR3 in amino acids: CASSFPDTTYNEQFF. The CDR3 region has the DNA TGTGCCAGCAGCTTTCCGGACACCACCTACAATGAGCAGTTCTTC.

This rearrangement joins TRBV21-1 to TRBJ1-4; TRBD1, the table's D call, lacks a check against the DNA. TRBV21-1 is assigned pseudogene status. This CDR3 has 21 amino acids. This chain's CDR3 is CASSKAIGVSLGQRVGEKLFF. DNA of the CDR3: TGTGCCAGCAGCAAAGCCATTGGCGTGTCACTGGGACAGAGGGTGGGAGAAAAACTGTTTTTT.

The chain uses TRBV5-4 and TRBJ1-5, with D possibly matching TRBD1 (6 bases). Germline loops: CDR1 SGHNT, CDR2 YYREEE (reference sequence). Trimming cost V 2 bases and J 4 bases, with 10 bases left between them. The CDR3 is 14 amino acids. The CDR3 protein is CASSLQGVNQPQHF. CDR3 sequence (DNA): TGTGCCAGCAGCTTACAGGGTGTGAATCAGCCCCAGCATTTT.

As DNA, the CDR3 is TGTGCCAGCAGTTACCAGGGTTTGGACGAGCAGTACTTC. The encoded protein is CASSYQGLDEQYF. The chain joins TRBV6-2 or TRBV6-3 to TRBJ2-7, with D perhaps TRBD1 (5 bases). This CDR3 region has 13 residues. Trimming shortened V by 2 bases and J by 5 bases, and 10 bases separated the two germline ends. Germline V gives CDR1 MNHEY, CDR2 SVGEGT.

This chain connects TRBV12-1 to TRBJ2-1; the D call of TRBD2 is as the table states it, not checked on the DNA. TRBV12-1 counts as a pseudogene. CDR3 length: 16 residues. The CDR3, as DNA: TGTGCCAGCAGCTTTGGGGAGCGGGTAGGTTGCAATGAGCAGTTCTTC. Amino acid sequence: CASSFGERVGCNEQFF.

The chain joins TRBV19 to TRBJ1-5, with D maybe TRBD1 (6 bases). Trimming stripped 5 bases from V and 6 bases from J, with 17 bases between. CDR1 LNHDA and CDR2 SQIVND come from the germline V gene (reference sequence). CDR3 length: 15 residues. CDR3 in DNA: TGTGCCAGTAGTCGAGAGGACAGAAAGGCTCAGCCCCAGCATTTT. It specifies CASSREDRKAQPQHF.

The chain joins TRBV30 to TRBJ1-2; D is perhaps TRBD1 (5 bases). Germline CDR1 reads GTSNPN; CDR2 reads SVGIG (reference sequence). This CDR3 is built from 13 residues. V lost 5 bases to trimming and J lost 0 bases, with 10 bases between them. The CDR3 nucleotides read TGTGCCTGGTCGACAGAAGCTAACTATGGCTACACCTTC. This gives the protein CAWSTEANYGYTF.

V and J are TRBV30 and TRBJ2-5, with a tentative D call TRBD1 (5 bases). This CDR3 has 12 amino acids. V was trimmed by 1 base and J by 7 bases, leaving 10 bases between them. Germline loops: CDR1 GTSNPN, CDR2 SVGIG (reference sequence). CDR3 in amino acids: CAWSGGQATQYF. The DNA for the CDR3 is TGTGCCTGGAGTGGGGGCCAGGCGACCCAGTACTTC.

V is TRBV28 and J is TRBJ2-7; D gene uncertain. CDR3 length: 13 amino acids. From germline, CDR1 is MDHEN and CDR2 SYDVKM. V shed 3 bases and J shed 1 base, with 7 bases lying between them. The DNA of the CDR3 is TGTGCCAGCAGTTTTCAGGCTTCCTACGAGCAGTACTTC. Its protein product is CASSFQASYEQYF. Drawing the rest from reference TRBV28 and TRBJ2-7, the complete variable domain is DVKVTQSSRYLVKRTGEKVFLECVQDMDHENMFWYRQDPGLGLRLIYFSYDVKMKEKGDIPEGYSVSREKKERFSLILESASTNQTSMYLCASSFQASYEQYFGPGTRLTVT.

A few counts support this clone. The rearrangement links TRBV7-9 to TRBJ1-2, with D tentatively TRBD1 (6 bases). V was shortened by 1 base and J by 7 bases, with 16 bases between the two germline ends. Germline loops: CDR1 SEHNR, CDR2 FQNEAQ (reference sequence). The CDR3 consists of 15 residues. The CDR3, as DNA: TGTGCCAGCAGCTTAGAGGGTACAGGGTCGAGTGGCTACACCTTC. Residues: CASSLEGTGSSGYTF.

The rearrangement joins TRBV7-3 to TRBJ2-1; D perhaps matches TRBD1 (5 bases). The CDR3 length is 13 residues. Trimming pared 5 bases from V and 5 bases from J, leaving 10 bases between. Germline-derived CDR1 and CDR2 are SGHTA and FQGTGA. CDR3: CASSPDRNNEQFF. The CDR3 DNA is TGTGCCAGCAGCCCCGACAGAAACAATGAGCAGTTCTTC.

The chain has TRBV30 and TRBJ1-2, with D tentatively TRBD1 (5 bases). Germline CDR1 reads GTSNPN; CDR2 reads SVGIG (reference sequence). Trimming shortened V by 2 bases and J by 8 bases, and 21 bases separated the two germline ends. The length of the CDR3 is 15 residues. The CDR3 sequence is CAWSRFVGSDRGYTF. CDR3 nucleotide sequence: TGTGCCTGGAGTCGTTTTGTCGGGTCAGACAGAGGCTACACCTTC.

The rearrangement joins TRBV7-9 to TRBJ2-3, with D possibly matching TRBD2 (6 bases). The CDR3 length is 14 residues. The ends were cut back, 2 bases at V and 2 bases at J, with 8 bases in the middle. From germline, CDR1 is SEHNR and CDR2 FQNEAQ (reference sequence). CDR3 residues: CASSLQGLTDTQYF. The CDR3 DNA is TGTGCCAGCAGCTTACAGGGACTCACAGATACGCAGTATTTT.

V usage is TRBV24-1 and J usage is TRBJ2-1; 13 bases fit TRBD2. This CDR3 has 16 amino acids. V shed 2 bases, J shed 7 bases, and the junction held 4 bases outside the gene matches. Germline V gene sequence: CDR1 KGHDR, CDR2 SFDVKD. The CDR3 here is CATSDSWGLAGNEQFF. The CDR3 bases are TGTGCCACCAGTGATTCATGGGGACTAGCGGGGAATGAGCAGTTCTTC.

This clone was counted only a few times. V usage is TRBV6-5 and J usage is TRBJ2-7, with D unclear. Germline V gene data show CDR1 as MNHEY and CDR2 as SVGAGI. V was pared by 2 bases and J by 4 bases, with 12 bases between. The CDR3 contains 14 residues. The CDR3 DNA is TGTGCCAGCAGTTACGGGCCCCGCTCGTACGAGCAGTACTTC. Translation gives CASSYGPRSYEQYF.

The V gene is TRBV7-3, the J gene TRBJ2-6, with 7 bases fitting TRBD1. V lost 5 bases, J lost 0 bases, and 7 bases stayed unmatched. This CDR3 spans 17 amino acids. Germline V gene data show CDR1 as SGHTA and CDR2 as FQGTGA. The CDR3 loop reads CASSPGNRGSGANVLTF. CDR3 DNA: TGTGCCAGCAGCCCAGGGAACAGGGGCTCTGGGGCCAACGTCCTGACTTTC.

The rearrangement uses TRBV6-5 and TRBJ2-7, with TRBD1 matching 8 bases. The CDR3 contains 15 residues. Germline V gene data show CDR1 as MNHEY and CDR2 as SVGAGI. V dropped 6 bases and J dropped 0; count of bases not matched to a gene: 7. The CDR3 DNA is TGTGCCAGCAGCAGACAGGGGCCCAGCTCCTACGAGCAGTACGTC. Translated, it gives CASSRQGPSSYEQYV.

The chain combines TRBV7-2 with TRBJ1-2; 7 nucleotides match TRBD1. The V gene end was trimmed by 3 bases and the J gene end by 0 bases; junction bases not matched to a gene: 4. Germline lookup yields CDR1 SGHTA and CDR2 FQGNSA. The CDR3 length is 15 residues. CDR3 DNA sequence: TGTGCCAGCAGCTTTACAGGGGTTACTAACTATGGCTACACCTTC. Translation gives CASSFTGVTNYGYTF.